This TCR beta chain is from a study of T cells after posttransplantation cyclophosphamide. Peripheral blood was collected from the related graft donor on the marrow donation day. This clone showed up just a few times. Its matching antigen is unknown. V was trimmed by 4 bases and J by 1 base, leaving 7 bases between them. The CDR3 runs to 12 residues. Per the germline V gene, CDR1 is SQVTM and CDR2 is ANQGSEA. Findings and limits, study-wide: Later blood repertoires were often dominated by clones from the donor CD8+ memory compartment. Recipient CMV seropositivity and CMV reactivation strongly tracked TRB clonality.

The repertoire was sequenced with immunoSEQ multiplex PCR; TCRdb's copy has only in-frame clones and lacks some. This sample carries around 35,000 clones, none of them present only once. This clonotype was sampled from a woman aged 50 to 65 in good health and a related stem cell transplant donor. This rearrangement joins TRBV29-1 to TRBJ2-5; D uncertain. Sequencing was performed on PBMCs. The CDR3 loop reads CSVVGLQETQYF. The CDR3 DNA is TGCAGCGTTGTTGGCCTCCAAGAGACCCAGTACTTC.